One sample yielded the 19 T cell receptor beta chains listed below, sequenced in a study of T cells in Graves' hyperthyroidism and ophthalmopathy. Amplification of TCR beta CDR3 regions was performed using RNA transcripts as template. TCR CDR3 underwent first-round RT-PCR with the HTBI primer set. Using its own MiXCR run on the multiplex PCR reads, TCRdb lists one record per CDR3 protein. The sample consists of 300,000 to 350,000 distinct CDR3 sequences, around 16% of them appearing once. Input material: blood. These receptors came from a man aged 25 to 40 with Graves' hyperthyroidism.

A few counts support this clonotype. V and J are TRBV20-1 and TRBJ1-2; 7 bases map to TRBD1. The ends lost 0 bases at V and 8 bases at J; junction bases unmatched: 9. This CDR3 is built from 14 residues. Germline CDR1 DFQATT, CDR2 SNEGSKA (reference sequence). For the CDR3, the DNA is TGCAGTGCTAGAGAGGTCGACAGGGAGGAAGGCTACACCTTC. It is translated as CSAREVDREEGYTF.

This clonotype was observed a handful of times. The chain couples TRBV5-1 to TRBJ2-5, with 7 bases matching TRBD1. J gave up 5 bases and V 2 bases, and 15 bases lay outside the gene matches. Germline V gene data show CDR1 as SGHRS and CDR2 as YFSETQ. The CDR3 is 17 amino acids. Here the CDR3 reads CASSLLPGTVDGETQYF. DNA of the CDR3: TGCGCCAGCAGCTTACTTCCGGGGACAGTAGATGGCGAGACCCAGTACTTC. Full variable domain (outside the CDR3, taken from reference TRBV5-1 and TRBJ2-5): KAGVTQTPRYLIKTRGQQVTLSCSPISGHRSVSWYQQTPGQGLQFLFEYFSETQRNKGNFPGRFSGRQFSNSRSEMNVSTLELGDSALYLCASSLLPGTVDGETQYFGPGTRLLVL.

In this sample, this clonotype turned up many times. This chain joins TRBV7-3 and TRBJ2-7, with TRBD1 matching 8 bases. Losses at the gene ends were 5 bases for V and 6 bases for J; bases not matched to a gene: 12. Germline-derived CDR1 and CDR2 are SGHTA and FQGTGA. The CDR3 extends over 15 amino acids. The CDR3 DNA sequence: TGTGCCAGCAGCCCTCTAGGACAGGGCCGTGGCGAGCAGTACTTC. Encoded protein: CASSPLGQGRGEQYF.

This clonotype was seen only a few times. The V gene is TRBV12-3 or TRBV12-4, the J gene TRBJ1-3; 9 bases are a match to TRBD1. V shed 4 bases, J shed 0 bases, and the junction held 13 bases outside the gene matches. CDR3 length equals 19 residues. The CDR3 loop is CASSSLRGGQGSSGNTIYF. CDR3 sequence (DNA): TGTGCCAGCAGTTCCCTCCGAGGGGGACAGGGAAGCTCTGGAAACACCATATATTTT.

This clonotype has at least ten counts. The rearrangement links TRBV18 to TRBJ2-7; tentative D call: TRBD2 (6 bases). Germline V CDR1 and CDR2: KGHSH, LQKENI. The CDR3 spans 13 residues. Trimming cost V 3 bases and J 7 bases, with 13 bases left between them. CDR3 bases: TGTGCCAGCTCACCGGCCGGAGGGTGGGAGCAGTACTTC. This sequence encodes CASSPAGGWEQYF.

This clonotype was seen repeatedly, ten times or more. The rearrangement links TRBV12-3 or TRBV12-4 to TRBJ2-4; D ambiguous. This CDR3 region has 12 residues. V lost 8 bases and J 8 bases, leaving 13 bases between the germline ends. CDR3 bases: TGTGCCAGCGGATTCACCGGAGACATTCAGTACTTC. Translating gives CASGFTGDIQYF.

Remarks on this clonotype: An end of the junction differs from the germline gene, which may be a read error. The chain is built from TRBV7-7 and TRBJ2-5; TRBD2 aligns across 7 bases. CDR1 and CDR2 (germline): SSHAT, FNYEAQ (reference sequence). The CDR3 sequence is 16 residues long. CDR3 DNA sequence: TGTGCTAGCAGCTCCACGGGGACTATTACGGGGGAGACCCAGTACTTC. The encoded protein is CASSSTGTITGETQYF.

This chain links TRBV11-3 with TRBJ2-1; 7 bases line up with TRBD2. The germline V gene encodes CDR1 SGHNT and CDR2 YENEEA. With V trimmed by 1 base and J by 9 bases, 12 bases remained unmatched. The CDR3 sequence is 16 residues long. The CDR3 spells CASSLGSREFGCEQFF. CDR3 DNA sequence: TGTGCCAGCAGCTTAGGCTCGCGGGAGTTCGGGTGTGAGCAGTTCTTC.

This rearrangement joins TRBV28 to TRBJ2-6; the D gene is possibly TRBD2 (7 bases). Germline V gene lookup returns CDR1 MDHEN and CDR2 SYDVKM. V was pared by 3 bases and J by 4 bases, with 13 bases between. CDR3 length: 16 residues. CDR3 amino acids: CASSFRGGRGANVLTF. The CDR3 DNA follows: TGTGCCAGCAGTTTTAGGGGGGGCAGGGGGGCCAACGTCCTGACTTTC.

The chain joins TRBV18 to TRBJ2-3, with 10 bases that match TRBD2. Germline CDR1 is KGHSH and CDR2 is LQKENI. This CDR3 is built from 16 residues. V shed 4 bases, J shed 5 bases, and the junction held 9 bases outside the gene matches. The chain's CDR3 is CASSRGTSGTGDTQYF. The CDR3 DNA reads TGTGCCAGCTCACGAGGAACTAGCGGGACGGGAGATACGCAGTATTTT.

CDR3 coding DNA: TGTGCCAGCAGTTTATGGGGGGGCAGCAAGTCCTACGAGCAGTACTTC. This gives the protein CASSLWGGSKSYEQYF. This chain joins TRBV28 and TRBJ2-7; perhaps D is TRBD1 or TRBD2 (6 bases each). Trimming removed 0 bases from V and 1 base from J, with 13 bases in between. The CDR3 covers 16 residues. Germline V gene sequence: CDR1 MDHEN, CDR2 SYDVKM.

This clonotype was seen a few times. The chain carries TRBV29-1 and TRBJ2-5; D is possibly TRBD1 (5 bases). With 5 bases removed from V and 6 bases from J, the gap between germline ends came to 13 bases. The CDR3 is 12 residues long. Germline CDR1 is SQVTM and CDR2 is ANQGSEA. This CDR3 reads CSVLGDAQTQYF. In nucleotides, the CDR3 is TGCAGCGTTCTAGGGGATGCACAGACCCAGTACTTC.

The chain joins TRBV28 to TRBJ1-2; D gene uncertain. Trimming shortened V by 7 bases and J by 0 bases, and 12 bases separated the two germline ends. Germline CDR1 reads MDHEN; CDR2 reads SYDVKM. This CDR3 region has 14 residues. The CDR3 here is CASIAPLTNYGYTF. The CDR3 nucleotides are TGTGCCAGCATCGCACCGCTCACTAACTATGGCTACACCTTC.

CDR3 DNA: TGCGCCAGCAGCCAAGATATGGACAACACAGATACGCAGTATTTT. Encoded protein: CASSQDMDNTDTQYF. This rearrangement joins TRBV4-1 to TRBJ2-3; a weak D match, TRBD1 (5 bases). Per germline, CDR1 MGHRA and CDR2 YSYEKL. Trimming took off 0 bases at V and 2 bases at J, with 9 bases between the two ends. The length of the CDR3 is 15 residues.

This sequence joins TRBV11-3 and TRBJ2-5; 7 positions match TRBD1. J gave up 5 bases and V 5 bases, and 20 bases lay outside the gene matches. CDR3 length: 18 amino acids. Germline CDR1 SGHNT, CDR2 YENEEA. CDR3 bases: TGTGCCAGCAGCAAAACAACGATTAACAGGGGAGAGAATGAGACCCAGTACTTC. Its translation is CASSKTTINRGENETQYF.

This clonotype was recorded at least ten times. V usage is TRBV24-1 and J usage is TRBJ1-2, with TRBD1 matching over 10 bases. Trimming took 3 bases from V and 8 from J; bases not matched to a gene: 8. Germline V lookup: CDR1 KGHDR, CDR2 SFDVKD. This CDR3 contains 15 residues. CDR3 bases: TGTGCCACCAGTGATCCCGCCGGACAGGGGGACGGCTACACCTTC. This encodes CATSDPAGQGDGYTF.

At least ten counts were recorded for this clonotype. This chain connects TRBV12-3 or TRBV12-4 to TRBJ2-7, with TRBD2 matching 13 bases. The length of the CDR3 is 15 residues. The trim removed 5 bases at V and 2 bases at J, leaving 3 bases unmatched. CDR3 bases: TGTGCCAGCAGTACCGGACTAGCGGGGGCCTACGAGCAGTACTTC. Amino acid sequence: CASSTGLAGAYEQYF.

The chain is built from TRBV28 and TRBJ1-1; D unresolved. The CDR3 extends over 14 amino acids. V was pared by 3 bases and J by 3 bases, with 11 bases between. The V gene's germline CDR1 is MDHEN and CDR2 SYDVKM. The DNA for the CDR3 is TGTGCCAGCAGTTTTAAGTCATCTGACACTGAAGCTTTCTTT. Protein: CASSFKSSDTEAFF.

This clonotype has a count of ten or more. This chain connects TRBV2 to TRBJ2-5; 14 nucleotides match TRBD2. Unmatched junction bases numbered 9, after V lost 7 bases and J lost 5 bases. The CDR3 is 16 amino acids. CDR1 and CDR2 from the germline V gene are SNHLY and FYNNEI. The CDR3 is CASNPGLAGEAETQYF. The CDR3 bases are TGTGCCAGCAACCCGGGACTAGCGGGAGAGGCTGAGACCCAGTACTTC.